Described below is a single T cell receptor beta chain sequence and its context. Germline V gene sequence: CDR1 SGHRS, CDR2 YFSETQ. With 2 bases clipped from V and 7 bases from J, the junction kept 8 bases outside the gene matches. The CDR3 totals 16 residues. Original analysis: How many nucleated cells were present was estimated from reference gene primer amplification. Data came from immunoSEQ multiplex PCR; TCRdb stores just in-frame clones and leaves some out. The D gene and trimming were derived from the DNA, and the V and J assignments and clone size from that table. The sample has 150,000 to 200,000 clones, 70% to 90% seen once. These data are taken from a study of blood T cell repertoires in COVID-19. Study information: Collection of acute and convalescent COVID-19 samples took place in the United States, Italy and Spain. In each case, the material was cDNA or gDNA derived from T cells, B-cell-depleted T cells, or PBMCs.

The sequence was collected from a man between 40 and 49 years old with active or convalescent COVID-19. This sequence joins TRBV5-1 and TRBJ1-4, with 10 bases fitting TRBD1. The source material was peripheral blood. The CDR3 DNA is TGCGCCAGCAGCTTCAATCCCGGGACAGGGGTTGAAAAACTGTTTTTT. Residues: CASSFNPGTGVEKLFF.